This T cell receptor (beta chain) is drawn from a study of tumor-infiltrating lymphocytes in primary liver carcinoma. There are a few counts of this clonotype. Germline V gene lookup returns CDR1 MNHNS and CDR2 SASEGT. The CDR3 has 13 residues. With V trimmed by 11 bases and J by 0 bases, 5 bases remained unmatched. Blood RNA was derived from unsorted whole blood, and germline DNA was extracted too. A constant-region primer served to make TCR beta cDNA from roughly 460 ng total RNA. Generation of the TCR beta libraries relied on three nested multiplex PCR rounds using slightly modified ARM-PCR. Each of the first two PCR rounds ran 9 to 11 cycles with TRBV1-TRBV30 forward and C-beta reverse primers. TCRdb fed the multiplex PCR reads into MiXCR, producing one record per CDR3 protein. Found here are around 170,000 distinct CDR3 sequences, roughly 60% of them singletons; the top ten hold 65% to 80%.

The V call is TRBV6-1, the J call TRBJ2-7; 9 nucleotides align to TRBD1. The sequence was collected from a man aged 40-49 years with primary liver carcinoma and hepatitis B virus infection. The specimen sequenced was peripheral blood. The CDR3 loop reads CAGGTGSSYEQYF. The CDR3 coding sequence is TGTGCCGGGGGGACAGGGTCCTCCTACGAGCAGTACTTC.